This T cell receptor beta chain was sequenced during a study of cytotoxic CD8 clonotypes in ibrutinib-treated CLL. Method: immunoSEQ multiplex PCR; TCRdb's copy keeps in-frame clones and lacks some. The repertoire holds approximately 150,000 clones, with about 84% as singletons. About this clone: Its cognate antigen is unknown.

Study results and caveats: Clonality increased with ibrutinib response but returned toward baseline at progression.

The input for sequencing was PBMCs, taken after 24 months of ibrutinib treatment. The receptor comes from a human donor with chronic lymphocytic leukemia.

The CDR3 spells CASSFTVGGSSYNEQFF. The CDR3 DNA reads as TGTGCCAGCAGCTTCACCGTGGGGGGGAGCTCCTACAATGAGCAGTTCTTC. This chain uses TRBV7-9 with TRBJ2-1; 7 nucleotides match TRBD2. The CDR3 is made up of 17 amino acids. Germline loops: CDR1 SEHNR, CDR2 FQNEAQ (reference sequence). V dropped 3 bases and J dropped 0; count of bases not matched to a gene: 8. Full variable domain (outside the CDR3, taken from reference TRBV7-9 and TRBJ2-1): DTGVSQNPRHKITKRGQNVTFRCDPISEHNRLYWYRQTLGQGPEFLTYFQNEAQLEKSRLLSDRFSAERPKGSFSTLEIQRTEQGDSAMYLCASSFTVGGSSYNEQFFGPGTRLTVL.